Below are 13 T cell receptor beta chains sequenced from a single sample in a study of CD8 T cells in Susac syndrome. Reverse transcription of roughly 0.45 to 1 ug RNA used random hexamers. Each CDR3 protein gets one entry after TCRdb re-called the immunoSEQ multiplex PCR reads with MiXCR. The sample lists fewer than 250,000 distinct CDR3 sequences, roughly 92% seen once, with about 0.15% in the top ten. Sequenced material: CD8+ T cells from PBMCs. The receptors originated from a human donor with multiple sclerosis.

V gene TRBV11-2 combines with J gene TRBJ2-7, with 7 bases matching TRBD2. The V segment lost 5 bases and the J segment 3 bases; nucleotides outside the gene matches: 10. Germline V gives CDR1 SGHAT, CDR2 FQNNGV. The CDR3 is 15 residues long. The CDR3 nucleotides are TGTGCCAGCAGCCCCGGGCCGAGCGGGGACTACGAGCAGTACTTC. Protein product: CASSPGPSGDYEQYF. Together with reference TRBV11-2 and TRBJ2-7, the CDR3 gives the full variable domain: EAGVAQSPRYKIIEKRQSVAFWCNPISGHATLYWYQQILGQGPKLLIQFQNNGVVDDSQLPKDRFSAERLKGVDSTLKIQPAKLEDSAVYLCASSPGPSGDYEQYFGPGTRLTVT.

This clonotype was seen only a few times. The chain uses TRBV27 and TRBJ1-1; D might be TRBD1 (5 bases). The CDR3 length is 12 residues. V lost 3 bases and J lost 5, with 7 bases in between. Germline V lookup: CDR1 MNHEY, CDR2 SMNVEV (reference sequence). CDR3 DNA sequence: TGTGCCAGCAGTTTTCAGGGAACTGAAGCTTTCTTT. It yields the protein CASSFQGTEAFF.

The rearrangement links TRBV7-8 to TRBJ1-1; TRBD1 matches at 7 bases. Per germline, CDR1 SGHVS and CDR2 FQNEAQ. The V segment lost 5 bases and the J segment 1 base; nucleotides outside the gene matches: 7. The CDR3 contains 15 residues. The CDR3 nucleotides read TGTGCCAGCAGCCCCCCGACAGGGCCGAACACTGAAGCTTTCTTT. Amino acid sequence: CASSPPTGPNTEAFF. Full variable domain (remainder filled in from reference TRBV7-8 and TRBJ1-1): GAGVSQSPRYKVAKRGQDVALRCDPISGHVSLFWYQQALGQGPEFLTYFQNEAQLDKSGLPSDRFFAERPEGSVSTLKIQRTQQEDSAVYLCASSPPTGPNTEAFFGQGTRLTVV.

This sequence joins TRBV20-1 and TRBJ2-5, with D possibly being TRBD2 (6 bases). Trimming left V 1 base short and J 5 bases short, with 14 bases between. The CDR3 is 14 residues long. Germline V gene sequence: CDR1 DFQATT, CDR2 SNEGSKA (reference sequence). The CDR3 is CSARVVAGMETQYF. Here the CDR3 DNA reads TGCAGTGCTAGAGTCGTTGCGGGAATGGAGACCCAGTACTTC.

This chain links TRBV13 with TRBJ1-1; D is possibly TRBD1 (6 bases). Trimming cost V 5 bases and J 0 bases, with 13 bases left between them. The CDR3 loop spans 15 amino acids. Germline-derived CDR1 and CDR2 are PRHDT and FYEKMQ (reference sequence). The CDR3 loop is CASSMDSSMNTEAFF. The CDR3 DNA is TGTGCCAGCAGCATGGACAGCTCAATGAACACTGAAGCTTTCTTT.

The chain's CDR3 is CASSPPGTSGFYNEQFF. As DNA, the CDR3 is TGTGCCAGCAGCCCGCCGGGGACTAGCGGATTCTACAATGAGCAGTTCTTC. The chain uses TRBV7-9 and TRBJ2-1, with 11 bases matching TRBD2. This CDR3 spans 17 amino acids. With V trimmed by 5 bases and J by 3 bases, 9 bases remained unmatched. Germline V gene data show CDR1 as SEHNR and CDR2 as FQNEAQ (reference sequence). Variable domain in full (rest from reference TRBV7-9 and TRBJ2-1): DTGVSQNPRHKITKRGQNVTFRCDPISEHNRLYWYRQTLGQGPEFLTYFQNEAQLEKSRLLSDRFSAERPKGSFSTLEIQRTEQGDSAMYLCASSPPGTSGFYNEQFFGPGTRLTVL.

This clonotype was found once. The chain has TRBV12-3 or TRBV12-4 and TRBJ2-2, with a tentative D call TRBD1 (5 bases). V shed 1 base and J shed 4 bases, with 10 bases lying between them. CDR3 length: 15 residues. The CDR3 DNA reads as TGTGCCAGCAGTTTAGATCCCCAGGGCACCGGGGAGCTGTTTTTT. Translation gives CASSLDPQGTGELFF.

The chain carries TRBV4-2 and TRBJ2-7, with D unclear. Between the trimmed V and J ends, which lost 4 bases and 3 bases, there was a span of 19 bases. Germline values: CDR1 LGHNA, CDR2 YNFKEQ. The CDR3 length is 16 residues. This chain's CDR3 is CASSPQITGTVYEQYF. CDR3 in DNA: TGTGCCAGCAGCCCTCAAATCACCGGTACGGTCTACGAGCAGTACTTC.

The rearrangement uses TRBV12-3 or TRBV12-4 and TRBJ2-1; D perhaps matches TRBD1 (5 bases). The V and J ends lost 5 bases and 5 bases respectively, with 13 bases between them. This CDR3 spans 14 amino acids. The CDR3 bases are TGTGCCAGCAGTCCCCTGGGGCCGGACAATGAGCAGTTCTTC. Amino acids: CASSPLGPDNEQFF.

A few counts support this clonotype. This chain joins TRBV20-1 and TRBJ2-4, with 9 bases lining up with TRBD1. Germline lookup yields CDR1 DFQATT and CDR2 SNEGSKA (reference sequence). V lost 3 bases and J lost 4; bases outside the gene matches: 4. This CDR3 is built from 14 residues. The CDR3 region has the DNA TGCAGTGCTAGGGGGACAGGGAGGAAAAACATTCAGTACTTC. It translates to CSARGTGRKNIQYF.

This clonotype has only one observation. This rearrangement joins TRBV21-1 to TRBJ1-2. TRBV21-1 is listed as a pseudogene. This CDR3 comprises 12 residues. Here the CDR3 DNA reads TGTGCCAGCCCCGGGGGGGCTTATGGCTACACCTTC. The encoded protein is CASPGGAYGYTF.

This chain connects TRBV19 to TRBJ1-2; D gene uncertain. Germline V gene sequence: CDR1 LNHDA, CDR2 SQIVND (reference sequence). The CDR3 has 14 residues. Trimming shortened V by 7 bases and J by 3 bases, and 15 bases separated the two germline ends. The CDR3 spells CASTLGGGYYGYTF. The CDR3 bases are TGTGCCAGTACCTTAGGAGGCGGCTACTATGGCTACACCTTC.

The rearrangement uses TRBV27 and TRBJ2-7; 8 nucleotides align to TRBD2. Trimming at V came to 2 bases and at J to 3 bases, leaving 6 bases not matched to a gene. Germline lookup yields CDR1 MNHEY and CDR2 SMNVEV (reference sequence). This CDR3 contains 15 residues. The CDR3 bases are TGTGCCAGCAGTTTAACTAGCGGCTACATCTACGAGCAGTACTTC. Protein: CASSLTSGYIYEQYF.